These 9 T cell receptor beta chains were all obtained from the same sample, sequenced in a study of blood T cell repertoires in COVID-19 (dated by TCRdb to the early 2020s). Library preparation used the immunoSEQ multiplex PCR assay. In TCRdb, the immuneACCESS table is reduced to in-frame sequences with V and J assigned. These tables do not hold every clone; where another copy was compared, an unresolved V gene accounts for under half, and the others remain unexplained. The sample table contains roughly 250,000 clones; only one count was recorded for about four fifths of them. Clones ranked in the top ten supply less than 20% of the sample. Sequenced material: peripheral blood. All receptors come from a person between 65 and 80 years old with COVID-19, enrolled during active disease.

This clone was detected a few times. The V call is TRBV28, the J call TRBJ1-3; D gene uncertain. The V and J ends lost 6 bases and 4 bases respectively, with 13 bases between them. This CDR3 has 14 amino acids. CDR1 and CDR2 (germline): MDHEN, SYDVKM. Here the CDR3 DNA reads TGTGCCAGCAGAGTATCCGGGAAAGGAAACACCATATATTTT. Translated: CASRVSGKGNTIYF.

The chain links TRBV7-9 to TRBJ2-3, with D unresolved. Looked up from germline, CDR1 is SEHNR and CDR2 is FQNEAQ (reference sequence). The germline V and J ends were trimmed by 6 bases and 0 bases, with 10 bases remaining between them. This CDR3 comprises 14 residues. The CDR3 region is CASRFRASTDTQYF. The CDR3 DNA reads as TGTGCCAGCAGATTCCGAGCTAGCACAGATACGCAGTATTTT.

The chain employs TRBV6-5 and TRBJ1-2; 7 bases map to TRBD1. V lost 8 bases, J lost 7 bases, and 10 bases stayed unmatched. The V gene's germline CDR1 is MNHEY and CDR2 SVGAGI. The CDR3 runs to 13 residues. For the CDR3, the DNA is TGTGCCAGCCTGCTCGACAGGGTATCTGGCTACACCTTC. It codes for CASLLDRVSGYTF.

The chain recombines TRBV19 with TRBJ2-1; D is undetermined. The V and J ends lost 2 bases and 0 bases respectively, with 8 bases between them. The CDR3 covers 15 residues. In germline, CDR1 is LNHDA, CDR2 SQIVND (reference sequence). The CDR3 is CASSIQASSYNEQFF. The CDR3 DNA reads TGTGCCAGTAGTATACAGGCGAGCTCCTACAATGAGCAGTTCTTC.

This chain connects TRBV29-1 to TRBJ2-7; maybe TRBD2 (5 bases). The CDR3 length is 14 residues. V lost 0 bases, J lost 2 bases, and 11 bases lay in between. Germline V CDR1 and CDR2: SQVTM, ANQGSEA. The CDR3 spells CSVEEAGGAYEQYF. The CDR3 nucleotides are TGCAGCGTTGAAGAGGCGGGCGGCGCCTACGAGCAGTACTTC.

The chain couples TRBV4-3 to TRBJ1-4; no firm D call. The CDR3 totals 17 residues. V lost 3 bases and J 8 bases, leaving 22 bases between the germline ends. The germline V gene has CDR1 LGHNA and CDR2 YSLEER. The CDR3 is CASSQGGSTRPQEKLFF. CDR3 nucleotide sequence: TGCGCCAGCAGCCAGGGAGGGAGCACCCGGCCACAGGAAAAACTGTTTTTT.

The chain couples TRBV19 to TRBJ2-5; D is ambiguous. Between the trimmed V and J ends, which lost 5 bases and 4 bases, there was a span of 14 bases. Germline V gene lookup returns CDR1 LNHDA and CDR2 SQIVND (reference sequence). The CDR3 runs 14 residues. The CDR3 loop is CASSVRFRRETQYF. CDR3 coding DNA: TGTGCCAGTAGTGTAAGATTTCGGAGAGAGACCCAGTACTTC.

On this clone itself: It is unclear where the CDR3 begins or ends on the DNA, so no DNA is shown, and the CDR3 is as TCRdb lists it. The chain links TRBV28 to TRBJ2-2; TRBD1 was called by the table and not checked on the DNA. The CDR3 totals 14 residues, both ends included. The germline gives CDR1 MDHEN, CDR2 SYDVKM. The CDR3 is CASILAANTGELFF.

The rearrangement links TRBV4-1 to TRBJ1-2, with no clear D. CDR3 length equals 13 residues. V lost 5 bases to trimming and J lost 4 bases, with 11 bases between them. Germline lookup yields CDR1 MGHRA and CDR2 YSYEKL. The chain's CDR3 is CASSTEVGYGYTF. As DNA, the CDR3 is TGCGCCAGCAGCACCGAGGTGGGCTATGGCTACACCTTC.